This is a list of T cell receptor beta chains from one sample in a study of stem cell transplantation in POMP-related autoinflammatory disease. This table comes from immunoSEQ multiplex PCR, and its TCRdb copy is limited to in-frame clones, with some not included. Among thousands of clones listed, roughly 92% were seen once. This material consisted of CD8+ T cells from PBMCs, taken before stem cell transplantation. Every receptor here comes from a human donor with POMP-related autoinflammation and immune dysregulation (PRAID). Both conserved end residues are part of each CDR3. A D gene is named only where the DNA matches it firmly. Rows give clone size only sometimes, using once, few, many, or a class for an expanded clone.

clone size | D gene | J gene | V gene | CDR3 protein | CDR3 DNA
- | TRBD1 | TRBJ1-2 | TRBV7-9 | CASSLGTGIANYGYTF | TGTGCCAGCAGCTTAGGGACAGGGATAGCTAACTATGGCTACACCTTC
- | TRBD2 | TRBJ2-7 | TRBV4-1 | CASSRYSGSDEQYF | TGCGCCAGCAGCCGCTATAGCGGGAGCGACGAGCAGTACTTC
- | - | TRBJ2-2 | TRBV27 | CASSISTGRGIRTGELFF | TGTGCCAGCAGTATTAGTACAGGGAGAGGGATTAGGACCGGGGAGCTGTTTTTT
- | TRBD1 | TRBJ2-7 | TRBV27 | CASSFAWTGVFLGEQYF | TGTGCCAGCAGTTTTGCCTGGACAGGGGTCTTTCTAGGGGAGCAGTACTTC
- | - | TRBJ2-7 | TRBV14 | CASSQDSYEQYF | TGTGCCAGCAGCCAAGATTCCTACGAGCAGTACTTC
- | TRBD2 | TRBJ2-1 | TRBV7-9 | CASSLVGTTNEQFF | TGTGCCAGCAGCTTGGTTGGGACTACCAATGAGCAGTTCTTC
- | - | TRBJ1-2 | TRBV5-5 | CASSLERVEGYYGYTF | TGTGCCAGCAGCTTGGAAAGGGTAGAGGGATACTATGGCTACACCTTC
- | TRBD1 | TRBJ1-1 | TRBV4-1 | CASSPTGRNTEAFF | TGCGCCAGCAGCCCGACAGGGAGGAACACTGAAGCTTTCTTT
- | - | TRBJ2-7 | TRBV7-2 | CASSLVRHSSYEQYF | TGTGCCAGCAGCTTAGTGCGCCACAGCTCCTACGAGCAGTACTTC
- | - | TRBJ1-2 | TRBV5-5 | CASSNGAEDRFTFYGYTF | TGTGCCAGCAGCAATGGGGCCGAGGACAGATTTACATTCTATGGCTACACCTTC
- | - | TRBJ2-4 | TRBV7-6 | CASSLRTGDPSIQYF | TGTGCCAGCAGCTTGAGGACCGGGGACCCGAGCATTCAGTACTTC
- | - | TRBJ2-7 | TRBV7-9 | CASSSTASYEQYF | TGTGCCAGCAGCTCCACAGCCTCCTACGAGCAGTACTTC
- | - | TRBJ2-7 | TRBV4-2 | CASSQELGTPSYEQYF | TGTGCCAGCAGCCAAGAGCTAGGGACGCCCTCCTACGAGCAGTACTTC
- | - | TRBJ2-3 | TRBV2 | CASSDLGGQSTSTDTQYF | TGTGCCAGCAGTGATTTGGGAGGACAGTCCACCAGCACAGATACGCAGTATTTT
- | - | TRBJ1-1 | TRBV19 | CASSSGLNTEAFF | TGTGCCAGTAGTTCAGGACTGAACACTGAAGCTTTCTTT
- | - | TRBJ2-7 | TRBV30 | CAWSWRGHEQYF | TGTGCCTGGAGTTGGAGGGGGCACGAGCAGTACTTC
- | TRBD1 | TRBJ1-1 | TRBV10-3 | CAISESRGTGDQAFF | TGTGCCATCAGTGAGTCAAGGGGGACAGGGGATCAAGCTTTCTTT
- | - | TRBJ2-7 | TRBV9 | CASNQGLGTYEQYF | TGTGCCAGCAACCAGGGATTGGGAACCTACGAGCAGTACTTC
- | TRBD1 | TRBJ1-6 | TRBV6-1 | CASSELDRADSPLHF | TGTGCCAGCAGTGAACTGGACAGGGCGGATTCACCCCTCCACTTT
- | TRBD2 | TRBJ2-1 | TRBV7-9 | CASIPTRSGGATYNEQFF | TGTGCCAGCATCCCAACCAGGTCCGGGGGGGCTACCTACAATGAGCAGTTCTTC
- | - | TRBJ2-7 | TRBV21-1 | CASSNQRGSSYEQYF | TGTGCCAGCAGCAACCAGCGGGGAAGCTCCTACGAGCAGTACTTC
- | - | TRBJ1-4 | TRBV27 | CASRGGANEKLFF | TGTGCCAGCAGGGGGGGGGCTAATGAAAAACTGTTTTTT
- | - | TRBJ1-6 | TRBV6-5 | CASRPQGTYNSPLHF | TGTGCCAGTAGACCGCAGGGGACTTATAATTCACCCCTCCACTTT
- | - | TRBJ2-3 | TRBV10-3 | CAISESTVISTDTQYF | TGTGCCATCAGTGAGTCGACAGTTATAAGCACAGATACGCAGTATTTT
- | TRBD1 | TRBJ1-1 | TRBV5-1 | CASSFSQGAAFF | TGCGCCAGCAGCTTTTCACAGGGGGCGGCTTTCTTT
- | TRBD2 | TRBJ2-3 | TRBV5-1 | CASSLGGGTDTQYF | TGCGCCAGCAGCTTGGGGGGGGGAACAGATACGCAGTATTTT
- | TRBD2 | TRBJ2-1 | TRBV11-1 | CASSQLAGVYNEQFF | TGTGCCAGCAGTCAACTAGCGGGGGTCTATAATGAGCAGTTCTTC
- | TRBD1 | TRBJ1-2 | TRBV9 | CASSVGTGNYGYTF | TGTGCCAGCAGCGTGGGGACAGGGAACTATGGCTACACCTTC
- | - | TRBJ2-5 | TRBV19 | CASSIGFAGLQETQYF | TGTGCCAGTAGTATCGGCTTTGCAGGGCTCCAAGAGACCCAGTACTTC
once | - | TRBJ2-3 | TRBV9 | CASSANTDTQYF | TGTGCCAGCAGCGCGAACACAGATACGCAGTATTTT